This T cell receptor beta chain was documented in a study of lymphopenia after photon versus proton radiotherapy. Assay: immunoSEQ multiplex PCR; the TCRdb copy retains only in-frame clones and omits some. Here the sample spans 25,000 to 30,000 clones, approximately 88% being singletons. Specimen: peripheral blood, collected from a patient treated with photon-based radiotherapy. This receptor was obtained from a man over 45 with gastric cancer.

The CDR3 DNA reads TGTAACGGGGGGGGCCAAGCTTACAATGAGCAGTTCTTC. It yields the protein CNGGGQAYNEQFF. V is TRBV6-4 and J is TRBJ2-1, with TRBD2 matching over 8 bases. CDR1 is MRHNA, CDR2 SNTAGT, per germline. The CDR3 is 13 amino acids.